This T cell receptor (beta chain) was recovered during a study of blood T cell repertoires in COVID-19. As for the study in general: Acute and convalescent COVID-19 specimens originated in the United States, Italy and Spain. From T cells, B-cell-depleted T cells, or PBMCs came the material, which was cDNA or gDNA.

In the authors' workflow: Estimates of nucleated cell counts were drawn from the amplification of reference gene primers. Libraries were prepared by immunoSEQ multiplex PCR; TCRdb keeps only in-frame clonotypes and omits some of them. V and J calls and clone size are given by that table; D and trimming were obtained from the DNA. The table records roughly 120,000 clones, 65% to 90% of them present only once. The CDR3 has 14 residues. The germline CDR1 and CDR2 sequences are MDHEN and SYDVKM. The germline V and J ends were trimmed by 4 bases and 0 bases, with 9 bases remaining between them. The material sequenced was peripheral blood. V is TRBV28 and J is TRBJ1-1; tentatively, D is TRBD1 (6 bases). The sequence came from a woman aged 55 to 70 with acute or convalescent COVID-19. The CDR3 region has the DNA TGTGCCAGCAGTTCAGGGACATTGAACACTGAAGCTTTCTTT. This translates into CASSSGTLNTEAFF. Variable domain in full (rest from reference TRBV28 and TRBJ1-1): DVKVTQSSRYLVKRTGEKVFLECVQDMDHENMFWYRQDPGLGLRLIYFSYDVKMKEKGDIPEGYSVSREKKERFSLILESASTNQTSMYLCASSSGTLNTEAFFGQGTRLTVV.